One and the same sample provided the 10 T cell receptor beta chains below, sequenced in a study of OX40 agonist ivuxolimab in advanced cancers. Repertoires were generated with immunoSEQ multiplex PCR, while TCRdb's copy carries only in-frame clones and drops some. The sample carries 60,000 to 65,000 clones, roughly nine tenths recorded once. Sequencing was performed on CD4+ or CD8+ T cells sorted from blood, taken in a trial of the OX40 agonist ivuxolimab. Receptors were obtained from an adult with an advanced solid tumor such as melanoma, head and neck, liver or kidney cancer.

The J gene is TRBJ1-2, the V gene TRBV29-1; D unresolved. Per germline, CDR1 SQVTM and CDR2 ANQGSEA. Trimming took off 3 bases at V and 5 bases at J, with 7 bases between the two ends. The CDR3 is 11 residues long. In DNA form, the CDR3 reads TGCAGCGTTGACCTGAATTATGGCTACACCTTC. This sequence encodes CSVDLNYGYTF. Using reference TRBV29-1 and TRBJ1-2 for the parts outside the CDR3, the full variable domain is SAVISQKPSRDICQRGTSLTIQCQVDSQVTMMFWYRQQPGQSLTLIATANQGSEATYESGFVIDKFPISRPNLTFSTLTVSNMSPEDSSIYLCSVDLNYGYTFGSGTRLTVV.

This clone was observed once. The chain is built from TRBV5-1 and TRBJ2-3; D not certain. Germline lookup yields CDR1 SGHRS and CDR2 YFSETQ. The length of the CDR3 is 11 residues. The ends were cut back, 4 bases at V and 6 bases at J, with 6 bases in the middle. The CDR3 here is CASSVSDTQYF. The CDR3 DNA is TGCGCCAGCAGCGTGTCGGATACGCAGTATTTT.

This chain uses TRBV11-3 with TRBJ1-5; D not resolved. The CDR3 runs 16 residues. CDR1 and CDR2 from the germline V gene are SGHNT and YENEEA. Trimming left V 6 bases short and J 0 bases short, with 15 bases between. The CDR3 sequence: CASSSFKRDSNQPQHF. The DNA for the CDR3 is TGTGCCAGCAGTTCCTTCAAACGTGATAGCAATCAGCCCCAGCATTTT.

This sequence joins TRBV11-2 and TRBJ2-2; 9 positions match TRBD1. Germline V lookup: CDR1 SGHAT, CDR2 FQNNGV. With 5 bases clipped from V and 6 bases from J, the junction kept 10 bases outside the gene matches. The CDR3 sequence is 16 residues long. The CDR3 reads CASSAGTGYYAGELFF. CDR3 sequence (DNA): TGTGCCAGCAGCGCCGGGACAGGGTATTACGCCGGGGAGCTGTTTTTT. Full variable domain (outside the CDR3, taken from reference TRBV11-2 and TRBJ2-2): EAGVAQSPRYKIIEKRQSVAFWCNPISGHATLYWYQQILGQGPKLLIQFQNNGVVDDSQLPKDRFSAERLKGVDSTLKIQPAKLEDSAVYLCASSAGTGYYAGELFFGEGSRLTVL.

This sequence joins TRBV2 and TRBJ2-1; D gene unclear. Trimming cost V 7 bases and J 9 bases, with 16 bases left between them. The CDR3 sequence is 13 residues long. Germline V gene lookup returns CDR1 SNHLY and CDR2 FYNNEI. The CDR3 protein is CASNLSPPFEQFF. In nucleotides, the CDR3 is TGTGCCAGCAATCTTTCCCCCCCGTTTGAGCAGTTCTTC.

This chain uses TRBV11-1 with TRBJ2-2; D is unresolved. The V and J ends lost 5 bases and 1 base respectively, with 11 bases between them. CDR1 is SGHAT and CDR2 is FQDESV in the germline V gene (reference sequence). This CDR3 region has 15 residues. The CDR3 reads CASSIDPGNTGELFF. CDR3 DNA sequence: TGTGCCAGCAGCATTGATCCGGGGAACACCGGGGAGCTGTTTTTT.

The chain carries TRBV6-6 and TRBJ2-7; D is undetermined. The germline CDR1 and CDR2 sequences are MNHNY and SVGAGI (reference sequence). The ends were cut back, 0 bases at V and 7 bases at J, with 10 bases in the middle. The CDR3 totals 13 residues. CDR3 loop: CASSYSGFREQYF. The CDR3 nucleotides read TGTGCCAGCAGTTACTCGGGATTTCGGGAGCAGTACTTC.

This clone was seen just once. The chain has TRBV27 and TRBJ2-7; weak D call: TRBD2 (5 bases). The CDR3 extends over 14 amino acids. Germline-derived CDR1 and CDR2 are MNHEY and SMNVEV (reference sequence). Trimming removed 0 bases from V and 1 base from J, with 7 bases in between. CDR3 protein: CASSLSGNSYEQYF. The CDR3 DNA follows: TGTGCCAGCAGTTTATCCGGGAATTCCTACGAGCAGTACTTC.

The V gene is TRBV2, the J gene TRBJ1-2; tentative D call: TRBD1 (5 bases). Germline assignment: CDR1 SNHLY and CDR2 FYNNEI. V gave up 2 bases and J gave up 3 bases, with 10 bases separating them. The CDR3 loop spans 14 amino acids. CDR3 DNA sequence: TGTGCCAGCAGTGAACAGGGTGGGGACTATGGCTACACCTTC. It codes for CASSEQGGDYGYTF. Filled out from reference TRBV2 and TRBJ1-2, the complete variable domain reads EPEVTQTPSHQVTQMGQEVILRCVPISNHLYFYWYRQILGQKVEFLVSFYNNEISEKSEIFDDQFSVERPDGSNFTLKIRSTKLEDSAMYFCASSEQGGDYGYTFGSGTRLTVV.

V usage is TRBV9 and J usage is TRBJ2-2; D is unclear. Germline assignment: CDR1 SGDLS and CDR2 YYNGEE. V lost 0 bases, J lost 10 bases, and 13 bases lay in between. The CDR3 covers 14 residues. CDR3 residues: CASSVVPGSLELFF. CDR3 coding DNA: TGTGCCAGCAGCGTAGTCCCAGGTTCCTTGGAGCTGTTTTTT.